In its sample, the clone carrying this T cell receptor beta chain was seen many times. Antigen unknown. This record comes from a study of blood T cells in healthy people across ages. Study outcomes and limitations: Observed TCR beta diversity showed a strong correlation with the percentage of naive T cells as measured by flow cytometry.

It was with a sample-barcoded 5' primer and a J-beta primer mix that a second PCR of roughly 7 to 12 cycles was run. Each CDR3 protein gets one entry after TCRdb re-called the 5' RACE reads with MiXCR. The sample shows 730,000 or so distinct CDR3 sequences, approximately 43% of them seen only once. Germline lookup yields CDR1 MNHNS and CDR2 SASEGT. This CDR3 contains 12 residues. Unmatched junction bases numbered 8, after V lost 6 bases and J lost 11 bases. The TCR comes from a woman in her sixties or seventies in good health. Sequenced sample: blood. This chain joins TRBV6-1 and TRBJ2-5, with 8 bases matching TRBD1. The CDR3 sequence is CASRDRVGEQYF. As DNA, the CDR3 is TGTGCCAGCAGGGACAGGGTTGGGGAGCAGTACTTC.